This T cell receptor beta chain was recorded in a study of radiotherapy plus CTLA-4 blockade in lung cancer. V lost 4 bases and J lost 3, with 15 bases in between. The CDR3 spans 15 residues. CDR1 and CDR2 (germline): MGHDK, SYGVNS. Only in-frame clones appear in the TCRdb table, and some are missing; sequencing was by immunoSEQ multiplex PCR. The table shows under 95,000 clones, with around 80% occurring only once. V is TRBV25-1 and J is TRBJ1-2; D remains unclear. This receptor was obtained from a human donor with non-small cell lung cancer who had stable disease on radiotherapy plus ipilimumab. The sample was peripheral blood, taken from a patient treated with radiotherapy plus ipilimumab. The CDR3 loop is CASSGPLTGYYGYTF. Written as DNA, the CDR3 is TGTGCCAGCAGTGGCCCCCTCACCGGGTACTATGGCTACACCTTC.